The present T cell receptor beta chain was sequenced within a study of T cell responses to AZD1222 COVID-19 vaccine. Comments on this clone: Its cognate antigen is unknown.

TCRdb keeps only in-frame clones here, not all; method: immunoSEQ multiplex PCR. This table holds approximately 150,000 clones, approximately 90% found once. The CDR3 loop spans 18 amino acids. V lost 6 bases, J lost 2 bases, and 20 bases lay in between. Per the germline V gene, CDR1 is MNHNS and CDR2 is SASEGT. Overall study results and limits: Only a handful of AZD1222 recipients were seropositive at baseline.

This material consisted of peripheral blood, taken on day 0 of AZD1222 vaccination. The V gene is TRBV6-1, the J gene TRBJ2-6; no reliable D call. The receptor was isolated from an adult in good health. CDR3 nucleotides: TGTGCCAGCAGCGAATTACGAGCCCAGTCCGCTGGGGCCAACGTCCTGACTTTC. The encoded protein is CASSELRAQSAGANVLTF.